Listed below are T cell receptor beta chains from one sample, sequenced in a study of blood T cell repertoires in COVID-19. Produced via immunoSEQ multiplex PCR; TCRdb's table is partial and in-frame only. The sample yields fewer than 150,000 clones, around 80% seen once. What was sequenced was peripheral blood. Receptors were obtained from a man aged 50-59 years with acute or convalescent COVID-19. CDR3s include the opening cysteine and the closing phenylalanine or tryptophan. Fields, in order: V gene, clone size, D gene, J gene, CDR3 DNA, CDR3 protein. The D gene is left open where the match is weak. Not every row has a clone size; where given, it reads once, few, many or a size class.

>TRBV7-9|NA|TRBD2|TRBJ2-7
TGTGCCAGCACCCGAGCGGGAACCCCCTACGAGCAGTACTTC
CASTRAGTPYEQYF
>TRBV11-2|NA|TRBD2|TRBJ2-3
TGTGCCAGCAGCCAGACTAGCGGTACCTCCAATACGCAGTATTTT
CASSQTSGTSNTQYF
>TRBV5-1|NA|TRBD1|TRBJ2-7
TGCGCCAGCAGCCACCCGGGACAGGGGTCGATCGAGCAGTACTTC
CASSHPGQGSIEQYF
>TRBV21-1|NA|NA|TRBJ2-4
TGTGCCAGCAGCAAAGGAGACGGGAGAGCCGAAAACATTCAGTACTTC
CASSKGDGRAENIQYF
>TRBV2|NA|NA|TRBJ1-1
TGTGCCAGCAGTGCAATCGGACGGGGGAACACTGAAGCTTTCTTT
CASSAIGRGNTEAFF
>TRBV2|NA|NA|TRBJ1-3
TGTGCCAGCAGTAAGCACTCGGGACTGCGAAGCTCTGGAAACACCATATATTTT
CASSKHSGLRSSGNTIYF
>TRBV7-9|NA|TRBD1|TRBJ2-1
TGTGCCAGCAGCTTAGCGTTTCAGGGGGCTGAGCAGTTCTTC
CASSLAFQGAEQFF
>TRBV2|NA|NA|TRBJ2-1
TGTGCCAGCTTCGCTGGTTTTTCCCCCCGGGATGAGCAGTTCTTC
CASFAGFSPRDEQFF
>TRBV5-1|once|TRBD2|TRBJ2-1
TGCGCCAGCACTAGCGGGGTGAGATACAATGAGCAGTTCTTC
CASTSGVRYNEQFF
>TRBV6-2/TRBV6-3|few|NA|TRBJ1-5
TGTGCCAGCAGTTACCGTCAGGGCGGTCAGCCCCAGCATTTT
CASSYRQGGQPQHF
>TRBV19|NA|NA|TRBJ1-6
TGTGCCAGTAGGACAGCGAATAATTCACCCCTCCACTTT
CASRTANNSPLHF
>TRBV7-3|NA|TRBD1|TRBJ2-5
TGTGCCAGCAGCCGGGACAGGGGGGTAGAGACCCAGTACTTC
CASSRDRGVETQYF
>TRBV27|NA|NA|TRBJ2-3
TGTGCCACCCTATCGAAGAGGGCCCTCACAGATACGCAGTATTTT
CATLSKRALTDTQYF
>TRBV24-1|once|TRBD1|TRBJ2-5
TGTGCCACCAGTGATTTGAAGGACAGGGGAGTAGAGACCCAGTACTTC
CATSDLKDRGVETQYF
>TRBV6-1|few|NA|TRBJ1-3
TGTGCCAGCAGTGAAGTGGCCGCTGGAAACACCATATATTTT
CASSEVAAGNTIYF
>TRBV21-1|once|NA|TRBJ2-1
TGTGCCAGCGAGGGACTAGTCGGGGGGTATGAGCAGTTCTTC
CASEGLVGGYEQFF
>TRBV7-9|NA|TRBD1|TRBJ1-2
TGTGCCAGCAGCCGGGACAGGGGGAACGTTAACTATGGCTACACCTTC
CASSRDRGNVNYGYTF
>TRBV29-1|NA|NA|TRBJ2-1
TGCAGCCCTGAGGCGGCCAATGAGCAGTTCTTC
CSPEAANEQFF
>TRBV5-1|NA|TRBD1|TRBJ1-2
TGCGCCAGCAGCTTGGGGACAGGGGAAAACTATGGCTACACCTTC
CASSLGTGENYGYTF
>TRBV4-2|NA|NA|TRBJ2-1
TGTGCCAGCCGAGGGCCGGACAATGAGCAGTTCTTC
CASRGPDNEQFF
>TRBV9|NA|NA|TRBJ1-6
TGTGCCAGCAGCGGATCGCTCAGCTCCTATAATTCACCCCTCCACTTT
CASSGSLSSYNSPLHF
>TRBV28|NA|TRBD1|TRBJ2-7
TGTGCCAGCAGACCACCCTTGACAGGGGTCGGCTACGAGCAGTACTTC
CASRPPLTGVGYEQYF
>TRBV7-2|NA|NA|TRBJ2-7
TGTGCCAGCAGCCCAATTTCGGCCCCCGGGTACGAGCAGTACTTC
CASSPISAPGYEQYF
>TRBV18|NA|TRBD1|TRBJ2-7
TGTGCCAGCTCGGAACCGGGACAGGGGGCATACGAGCAGTACTTC
CASSEPGQGAYEQYF
>TRBV2|NA|NA|TRBJ2-7
TGTGCCAGCAGTGAAGCCATTGGACATTTCGAGCAGTACTTC
CASSEAIGHFEQYF
>TRBV10-3|NA|NA|TRBJ1-3
TGTGCCGCGGGAACAGACTTATCTGGAAACACCATATATTTT
CAAGTDLSGNTIYF
>TRBV11-2|NA|NA|TRBJ1-2
TGTGCCAGCAGCTTAGCCCCGGGGGAATATGGCTACACCTTC
CASSLAPGEYGYTF
>TRBV5-6|NA|NA|TRBJ1-1
TGTGCCAGCAGCTTGGCTTCGATCTACAACACTGAAGCTTTCTTT
CASSLASIYNTEAFF
>TRBV6-1|few|NA|TRBJ2-2
TGTGCCAGCAGTGAAGGTGGGGGCCGAGACACCGGGGAGCTGTTTTTT
CASSEGGGRDTGELFF
>TRBV29-1|many|NA|TRBJ2-1
TGCAGCGTTGAAGACCCTAATTACTACAATGAGCAGTTCTTC
CSVEDPNYYNEQFF
>TRBV4-2|NA|NA|TRBJ2-5
TGTGCCAGCAGCCAATCTCAGGGGTCCGAGACCCAGTACTTC
CASSQSQGSETQYF